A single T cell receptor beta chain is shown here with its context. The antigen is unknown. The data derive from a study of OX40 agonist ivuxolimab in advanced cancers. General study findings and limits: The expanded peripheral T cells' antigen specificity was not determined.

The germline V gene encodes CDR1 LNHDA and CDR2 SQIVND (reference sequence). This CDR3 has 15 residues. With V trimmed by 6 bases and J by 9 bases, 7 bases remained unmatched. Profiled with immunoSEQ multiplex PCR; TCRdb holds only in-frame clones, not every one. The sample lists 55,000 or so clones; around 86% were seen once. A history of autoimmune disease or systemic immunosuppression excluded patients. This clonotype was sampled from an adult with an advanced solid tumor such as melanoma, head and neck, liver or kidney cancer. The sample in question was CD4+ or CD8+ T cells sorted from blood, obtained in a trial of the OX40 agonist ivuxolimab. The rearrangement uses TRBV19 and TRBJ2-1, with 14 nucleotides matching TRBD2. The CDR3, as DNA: TGTGCCAGTAGGAAGGGACTAGCGGGAGTGTTTGAGCAGTTCTTC. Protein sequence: CASRKGLAGVFEQFF.